This T cell receptor (beta chain) was found in a study of cytomegalovirus exposure and HLA in healthy donors. Germline trimming cut 5 bases from V and 0 bases from J; bases unmatched to any gene: 8. The germline V gene has CDR1 KGHSH and CDR2 LQKENI. The CDR3 length is 17 residues. The PCR employed 60 Vbeta primers together with 13 Jbeta primers. The table came from immunoSEQ multiplex PCR; TCRdb's copy has only in-frame clones and leaves some out. The data contain 75,000 to 85,000 clones, around three quarters of them seen just once; the ten biggest clones take up approximately 1.1%. The TCR comes from a male donor in good health and CMV-seronegative. Sequenced material: PBMCs. V usage is TRBV18 and J usage is TRBJ2-7, with 12 bases fitting TRBD2. As DNA, the CDR3 is TGTGCCAGCTCAAGGTGGACTAGCGGGGACCCCTCCTACGAGCAGTACTTC. Translating it yields CASSRWTSGDPSYEQYF.